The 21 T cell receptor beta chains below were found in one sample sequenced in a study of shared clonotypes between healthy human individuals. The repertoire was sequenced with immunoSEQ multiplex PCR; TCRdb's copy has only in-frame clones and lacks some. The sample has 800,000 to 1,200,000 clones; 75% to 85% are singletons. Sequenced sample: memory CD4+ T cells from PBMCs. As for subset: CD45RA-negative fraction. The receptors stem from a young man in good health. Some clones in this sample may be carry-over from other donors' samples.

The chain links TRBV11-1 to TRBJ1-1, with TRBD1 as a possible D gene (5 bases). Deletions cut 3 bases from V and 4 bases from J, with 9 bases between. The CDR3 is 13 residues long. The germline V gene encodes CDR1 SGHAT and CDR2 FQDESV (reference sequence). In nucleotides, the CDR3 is TGTGCCAGCAGCTTGTTGGGGGGCACTGAAGCTTTCTTT. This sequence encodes CASSLLGGTEAFF.

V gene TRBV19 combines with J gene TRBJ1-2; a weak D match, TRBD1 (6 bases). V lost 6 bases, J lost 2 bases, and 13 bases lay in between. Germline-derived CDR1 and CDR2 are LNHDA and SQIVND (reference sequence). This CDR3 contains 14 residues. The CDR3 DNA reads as TGTGCCAGTAGAACGGGGACAACAAACTATGGCTACACCTTC. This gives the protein CASRTGTTNYGYTF.

CDR3 in DNA: TGCGCCAGCAGCTTGGGACAGGCGGAATCCTACGAGCAGTACTTC. This gives the protein CASSLGQAESYEQYF. This chain connects TRBV5-1 to TRBJ2-7, with a possible D match to TRBD1 (6 bases). The germline V gene has CDR1 SGHRS and CDR2 YFSETQ. Trimming shortened V by 0 bases and J by 1 base, and 11 bases separated the two germline ends. The CDR3 covers 15 residues.

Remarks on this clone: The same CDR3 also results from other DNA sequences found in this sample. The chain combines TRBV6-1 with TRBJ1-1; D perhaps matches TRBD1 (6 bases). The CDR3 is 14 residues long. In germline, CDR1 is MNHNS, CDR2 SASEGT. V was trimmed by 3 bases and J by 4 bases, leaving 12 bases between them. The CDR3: CASSEGGVATEAFF. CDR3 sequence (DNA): TGTGCCAGCAGTGAGGGGGGCGTTGCCACTGAAGCTTTCTTT.

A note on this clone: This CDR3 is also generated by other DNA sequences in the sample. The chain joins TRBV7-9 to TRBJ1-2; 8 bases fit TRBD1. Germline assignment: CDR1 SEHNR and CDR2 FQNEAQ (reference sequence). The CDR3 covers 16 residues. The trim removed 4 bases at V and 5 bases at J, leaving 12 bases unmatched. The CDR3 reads CASSYLGQENNYGYTF. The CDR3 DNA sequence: TGTGCCAGCAGCTACTTGGGACAGGAAAATAATTATGGCTACACCTTC.

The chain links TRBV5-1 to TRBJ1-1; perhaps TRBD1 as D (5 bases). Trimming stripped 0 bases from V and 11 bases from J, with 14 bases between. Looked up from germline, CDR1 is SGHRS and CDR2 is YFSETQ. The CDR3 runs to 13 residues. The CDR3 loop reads CASSLDMGLGAFF. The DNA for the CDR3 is TGCGCCAGCAGCTTGGATATGGGGCTGGGTGCTTTCTTT.

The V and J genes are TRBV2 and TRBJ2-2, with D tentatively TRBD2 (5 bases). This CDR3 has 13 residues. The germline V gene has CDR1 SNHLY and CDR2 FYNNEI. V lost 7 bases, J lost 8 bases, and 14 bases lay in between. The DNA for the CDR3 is TGTGCCAGCACGAGGGAAAGAGCGGGGGAGCTGTTTTTT. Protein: CASTRERAGELFF.

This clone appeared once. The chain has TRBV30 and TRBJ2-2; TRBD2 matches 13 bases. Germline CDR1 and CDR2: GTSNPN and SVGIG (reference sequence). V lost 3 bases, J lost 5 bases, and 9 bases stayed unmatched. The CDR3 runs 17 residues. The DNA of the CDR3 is TGTGCCTGGAGCACTAGCGGGAGGGCCTTCGGGACCGGGGAGCTGTTTTTT. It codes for CAWSTSGRAFGTGELFF.

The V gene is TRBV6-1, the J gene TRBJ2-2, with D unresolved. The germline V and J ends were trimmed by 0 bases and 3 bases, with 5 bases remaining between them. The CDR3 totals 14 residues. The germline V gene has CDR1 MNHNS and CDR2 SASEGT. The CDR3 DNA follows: TGTGCCAGCAGTGAAGCGCGTCACACCGGGGAGCTGTTTTTT. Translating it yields CASSEARHTGELFF.

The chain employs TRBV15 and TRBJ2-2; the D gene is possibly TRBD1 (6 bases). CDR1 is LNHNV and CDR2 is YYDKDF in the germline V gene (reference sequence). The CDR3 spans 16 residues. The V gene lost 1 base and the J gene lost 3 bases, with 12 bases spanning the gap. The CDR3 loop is CATSRAQGSYTGELFF. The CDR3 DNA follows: TGTGCCACCAGCAGAGCCCAGGGGTCCTACACCGGGGAGCTGTTTTTT.

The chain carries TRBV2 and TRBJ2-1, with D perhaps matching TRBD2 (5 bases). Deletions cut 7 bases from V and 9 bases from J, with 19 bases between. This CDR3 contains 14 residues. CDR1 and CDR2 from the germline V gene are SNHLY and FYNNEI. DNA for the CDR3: TGTGCCAGCAAAGTACGGGATACCTTAGGTGAGCAGTTCTTC. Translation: CASKVRDTLGEQFF.

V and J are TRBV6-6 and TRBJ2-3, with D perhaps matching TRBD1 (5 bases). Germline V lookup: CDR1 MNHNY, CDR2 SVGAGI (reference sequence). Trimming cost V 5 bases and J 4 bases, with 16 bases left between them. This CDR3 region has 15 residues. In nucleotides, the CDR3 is TGTGCCAGCAGTCTCGGACAAACTCCACCAGATACGCAGTATTTT. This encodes CASSLGQTPPDTQYF.

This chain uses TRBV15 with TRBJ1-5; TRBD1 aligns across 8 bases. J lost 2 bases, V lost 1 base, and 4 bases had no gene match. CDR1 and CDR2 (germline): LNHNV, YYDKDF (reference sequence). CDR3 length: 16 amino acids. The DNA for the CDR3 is TGTGCCACCAGCAGAGGCGACAGGGGCGGCAATCAGCCCCAGCATTTT. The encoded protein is CATSRGDRGGNQPQHF.

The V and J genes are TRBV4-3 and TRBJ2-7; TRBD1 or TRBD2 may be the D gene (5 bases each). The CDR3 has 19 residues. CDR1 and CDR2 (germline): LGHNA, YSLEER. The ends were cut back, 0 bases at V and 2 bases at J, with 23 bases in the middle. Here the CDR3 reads CASSQDTVAGTRGTYEQYF. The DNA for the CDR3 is TGCGCCAGCAGCCAAGATACGGTAGCAGGGACCCGAGGAACCTACGAGCAGTACTTC.

The CDR3 is CASSPGSSSGNTIYF. CDR3 sequence (DNA): TGTGCCAGCTCACCAGGAAGCAGCTCTGGAAACACCATATATTTT. The chain links TRBV18 to TRBJ1-3; no firm D call. This CDR3 is 15 amino acids long. The V gene lost 2 bases and the J gene lost 0 bases, with 8 bases spanning the gap. From germline, CDR1 is KGHSH and CDR2 LQKENI.

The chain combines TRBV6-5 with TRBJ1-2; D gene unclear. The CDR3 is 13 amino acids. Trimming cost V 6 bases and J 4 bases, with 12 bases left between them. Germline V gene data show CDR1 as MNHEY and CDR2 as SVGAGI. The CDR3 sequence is CASRIDPSYGYTF. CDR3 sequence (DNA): TGTGCCAGCAGGATAGATCCTTCCTATGGCTACACCTTC.

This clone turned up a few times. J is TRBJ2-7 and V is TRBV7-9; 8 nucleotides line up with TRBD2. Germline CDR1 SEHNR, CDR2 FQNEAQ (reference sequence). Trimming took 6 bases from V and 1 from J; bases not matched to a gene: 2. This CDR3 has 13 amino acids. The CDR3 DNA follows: TGTGCCAGCAGACCTAGCGGGTCCTACGAGCAGTACTTC. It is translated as CASRPSGSYEQYF.

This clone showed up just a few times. CDR3 amino acids: CASSGTGGMSYEQYF. CDR3 coding DNA: TGTGCCAGCAGTGGGACAGGGGGCATGTCCTACGAGCAGTACTTC. V gene TRBV28 combines with J gene TRBJ2-7, with 12 bases fitting TRBD1. This CDR3 has 15 residues. V lost 5 bases to trimming and J lost 1 base; unmatched junction nucleotides: 3. The germline V gene encodes CDR1 MDHEN and CDR2 SYDVKM.

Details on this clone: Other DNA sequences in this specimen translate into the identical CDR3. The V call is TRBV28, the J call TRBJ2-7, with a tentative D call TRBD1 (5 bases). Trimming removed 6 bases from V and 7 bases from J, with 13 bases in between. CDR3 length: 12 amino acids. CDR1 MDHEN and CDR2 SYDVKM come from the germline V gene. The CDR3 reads CASSLQGSEQYF. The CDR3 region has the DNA TGTGCCAGCAGCCTTCAGGGCAGTGAGCAGTACTTC.

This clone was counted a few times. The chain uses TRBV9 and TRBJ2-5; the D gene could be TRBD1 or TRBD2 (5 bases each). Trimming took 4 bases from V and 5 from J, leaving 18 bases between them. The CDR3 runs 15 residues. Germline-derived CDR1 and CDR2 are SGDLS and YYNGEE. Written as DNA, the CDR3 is TGTGCCAGCAGCCCCTCAGGGTATGGGACCGAGACCCAGTACTTC. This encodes CASSPSGYGTETQYF.

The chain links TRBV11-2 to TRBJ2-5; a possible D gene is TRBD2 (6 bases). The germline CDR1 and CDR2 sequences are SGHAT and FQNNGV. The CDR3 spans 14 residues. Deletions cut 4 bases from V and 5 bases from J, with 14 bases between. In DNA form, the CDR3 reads TGTGCCAGCAGCTCAGGAGGGGCTGGGGAGACCCAGTACTTC. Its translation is CASSSGGAGETQYF.